This TCR beta chain was obtained from a study of T cell responses to AZD1222 COVID-19 vaccine. General study points: Donors were largely white British and mainly female; clonal diversity was possibly underestimated. Spike as a whole was targeted by vaccine-associated CD4 TCRs, dominant at 160-218 and 743-854.

Details on this clone: No antigen is known for it. The identical CDR3 is also encoded by other nucleotide sequences in the sample.

Between the trimmed V and J ends, which lost 3 bases and 2 bases, there was a span of 8 bases. The CDR3 loop spans 14 amino acids. The germline CDR1 and CDR2 sequences are LNHDA and SQIVND (reference sequence). Libraries were prepared by immunoSEQ multiplex PCR; TCRdb keeps only in-frame clonotypes and omits some of them. The data show around 120,000 clones, around 93% seen once. The sequences come from peripheral blood, collected on day 0 of AZD1222 vaccination. The receptor comes from an adult in good health. The chain couples TRBV19 to TRBJ1-5, with D possibly TRBD1 on 5 matching bases. The chain's CDR3 is CASSIWGGNQPQHF. The CDR3 region has the DNA TGTGCCAGTAGTATTTGGGGCGGCAATCAGCCCCAGCATTTT. The full variable domain, completed using reference TRBV19 and TRBJ1-5, is DGGITQSPKYLFRKEGQNVTLSCEQNLNHDAMYWYRQDPGQGLRLIYYSQIVNDFQKGDIAEGYSVSREKKESFPLTVTSAQKNPTAFYLCASSIWGGNQPQHFGDGTRLSIL.